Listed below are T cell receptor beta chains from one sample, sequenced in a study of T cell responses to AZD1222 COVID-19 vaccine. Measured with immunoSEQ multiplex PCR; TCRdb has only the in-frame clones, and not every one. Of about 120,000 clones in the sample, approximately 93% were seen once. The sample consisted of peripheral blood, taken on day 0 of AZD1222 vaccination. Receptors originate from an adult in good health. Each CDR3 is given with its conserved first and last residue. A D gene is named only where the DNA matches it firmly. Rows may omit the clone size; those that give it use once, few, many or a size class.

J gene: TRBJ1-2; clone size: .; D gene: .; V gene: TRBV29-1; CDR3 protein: CSVEDPERNYGYTF; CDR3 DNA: TGCAGCGTTGAGGACCCAGAACGAAACTATGGCTACACCTTC
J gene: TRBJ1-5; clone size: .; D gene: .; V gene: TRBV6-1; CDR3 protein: CASSEVRRHSNQPQHF; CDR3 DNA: TGTGCCAGCAGTGAAGTCCGCAGACATAGCAATCAGCCCCAGCATTTT
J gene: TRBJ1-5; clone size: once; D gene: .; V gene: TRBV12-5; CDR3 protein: CASGLGQGSNQPQHF; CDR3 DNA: TGTGCTAGTGGCCTGGGGCAGGGAAGCAATCAGCCCCAGCATTTT
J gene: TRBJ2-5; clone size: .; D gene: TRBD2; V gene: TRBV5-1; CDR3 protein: CASSLTSGVLETQYF; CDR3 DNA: TGCGCCAGCAGCTTGACTAGCGGGGTGTTGGAGACCCAGTACTTC
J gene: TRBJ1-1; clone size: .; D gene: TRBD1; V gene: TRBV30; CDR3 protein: CAWSAPGTAFTEAFF; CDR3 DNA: TGTGCCTGGAGCGCCCCCGGGACAGCCTTCACTGAAGCTTTCTTT
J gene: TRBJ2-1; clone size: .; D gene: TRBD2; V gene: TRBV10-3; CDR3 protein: CAIRGLAGTDNEQFF; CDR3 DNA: TGTGCCATCAGGGGACTAGCGGGGACCGACAATGAGCAGTTCTTC
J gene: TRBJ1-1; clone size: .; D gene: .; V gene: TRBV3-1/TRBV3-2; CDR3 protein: CASSRNTEAFF; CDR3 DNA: TGTGCCAGCAGCAGGAACACTGAAGCTTTCTTT
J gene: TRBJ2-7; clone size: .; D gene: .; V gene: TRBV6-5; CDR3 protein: CASSGVNYEQYF; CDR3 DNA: TGTGCCAGCTCCGGGGTCAATTACGAGCAGTACTTC
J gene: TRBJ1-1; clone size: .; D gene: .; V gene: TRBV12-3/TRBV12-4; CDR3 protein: CASSRGEAFF; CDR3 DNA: TGTGCCAGCAGTAGGGGTGAAGCTTTCTTT
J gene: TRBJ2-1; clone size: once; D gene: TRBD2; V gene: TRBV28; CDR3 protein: CASSSGLAGGQEQFF; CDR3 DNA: TGTGCCAGCAGTTCAGGACTAGCGGGGGGTCAAGAGCAGTTCTTC
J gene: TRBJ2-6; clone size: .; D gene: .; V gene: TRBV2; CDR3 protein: CASSEMATVSGANVLTF; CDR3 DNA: TGTGCCAGCAGTGAAATGGCCACTGTCTCTGGGGCCAACGTCCTGACTTTC
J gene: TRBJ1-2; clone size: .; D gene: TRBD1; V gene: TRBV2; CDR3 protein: CASSEAGTGAYGYTF; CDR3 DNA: TGTGCCAGCAGTGAAGCCGGGACAGGGGCTTATGGCTACACCTTC
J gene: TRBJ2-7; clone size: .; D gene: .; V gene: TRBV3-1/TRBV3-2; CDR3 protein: CASSYWTVSSYEQYF; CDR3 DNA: TGTGCCAGCAGCTATTGGACGGTAAGCTCCTACGAGCAGTACTTC
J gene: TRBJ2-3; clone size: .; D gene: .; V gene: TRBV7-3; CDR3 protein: CASSSPPTDTQYF; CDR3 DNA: TGTGCCAGCAGCTCCCCCCCGACAGATACGCAGTATTTT
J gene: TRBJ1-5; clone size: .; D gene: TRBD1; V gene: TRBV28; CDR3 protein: CASSFRSSQGLRSNQPQHF; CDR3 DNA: TGTGCCAGCAGTTTTCGGTCGTCACAGGGGCTTCGTAGCAATCAGCCCCAGCATTTT
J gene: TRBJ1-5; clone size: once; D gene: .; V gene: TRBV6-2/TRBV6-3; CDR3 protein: CASSLDSRNQPQHF; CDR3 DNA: TGTGCCAGCAGTCTGGACAGTCGCAATCAGCCCCAGCATTTT
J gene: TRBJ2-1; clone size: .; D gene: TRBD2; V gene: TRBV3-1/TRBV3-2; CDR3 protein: CASSQGSFSGGGNEQFF; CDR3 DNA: TGTGCCAGCAGCCAAGGCTCCTTTAGCGGGGGAGGCAACGAGCAGTTCTTC
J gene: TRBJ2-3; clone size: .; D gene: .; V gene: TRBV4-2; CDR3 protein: CASSQVTTDTQYF; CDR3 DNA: TGTGCCAGCAGCCAAGTTACCACAGATACGCAGTATTTT
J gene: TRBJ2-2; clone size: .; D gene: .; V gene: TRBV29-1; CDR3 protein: CSVESQELTGELFF; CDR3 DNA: TGCAGCGTTGAGTCACAGGAGCTTACCGGGGAGCTGTTTTTT
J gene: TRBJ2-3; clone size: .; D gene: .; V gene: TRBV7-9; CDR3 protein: CASSPPRAQLTDTQYF; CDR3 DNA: TGTGCCAGCAGCCCCCCTAGGGCGCAACTCACAGATACGCAGTATTTT
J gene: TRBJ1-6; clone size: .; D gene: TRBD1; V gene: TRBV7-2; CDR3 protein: CASSPGQGVNSPLHF; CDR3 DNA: TGTGCCAGTAGCCCGGGACAGGGTGTTAATTCACCCCTCCACTTT
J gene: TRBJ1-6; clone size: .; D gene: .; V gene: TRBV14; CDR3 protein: CASSQLSSYNSPLHF; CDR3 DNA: TGTGCCAGCAGCCAACTAAGCTCCTATAATTCACCCCTCCACTTT
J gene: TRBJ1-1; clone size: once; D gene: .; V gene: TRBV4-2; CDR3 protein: CASSQAGTAEAFF; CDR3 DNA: TGTGCCAGCAGCCAAGCGGGGACCGCTGAAGCTTTCTTT
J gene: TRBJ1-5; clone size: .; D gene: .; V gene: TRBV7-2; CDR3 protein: CASSLATYSNQPQHF; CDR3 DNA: TGTGCCAGCAGCTTAGCCACCTATAGCAATCAGCCCCAGCATTTT
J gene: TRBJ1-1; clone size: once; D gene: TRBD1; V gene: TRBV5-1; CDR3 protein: CASSLLTGATEAFF; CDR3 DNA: TGCGCCAGCAGCTTGCTGACAGGGGCGACTGAAGCTTTCTTT
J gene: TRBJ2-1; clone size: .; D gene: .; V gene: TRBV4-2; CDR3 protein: CASSQGQVYGTYNEQFF; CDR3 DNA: TGTGCCAGCAGCCAAGGACAGGTTTATGGGACCTACAATGAGCAGTTCTTC
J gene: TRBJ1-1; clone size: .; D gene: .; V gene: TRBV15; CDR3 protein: CATSRTGNMNTEAFF; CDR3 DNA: TGTGCCACCAGCAGAACCGGGAATATGAACACTGAAGCTTTCTTT
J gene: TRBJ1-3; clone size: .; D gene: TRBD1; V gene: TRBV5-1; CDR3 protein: CASSFGDRGHSGNTIYF; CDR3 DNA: TGCGCCAGCAGCTTTGGGGACAGGGGGCACTCTGGAAACACCATATATTTT
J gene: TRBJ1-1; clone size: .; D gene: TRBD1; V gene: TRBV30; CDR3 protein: CAWRQGANTEAFF; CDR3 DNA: TGTGCCTGGAGACAGGGGGCGAACACTGAAGCTTTCTTT
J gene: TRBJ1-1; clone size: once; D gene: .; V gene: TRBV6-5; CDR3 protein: CASSYGYRVNTEAFF; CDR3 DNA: TGTGCCAGCAGTTACGGGTACAGGGTGAACACTGAAGCTTTCTTT
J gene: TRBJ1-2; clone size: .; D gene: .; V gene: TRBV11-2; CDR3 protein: CASSLRGADYGYTF; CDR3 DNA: TGTGCCAGCAGCTTACGGGGCGCGGACTATGGCTACACCTTC
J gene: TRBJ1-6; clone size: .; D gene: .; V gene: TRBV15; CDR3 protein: CATSRTGTGNSPLHF; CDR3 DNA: TGTGCCACCAGCAGGACCGGGACGGGGAATTCACCCCTCCACTTT
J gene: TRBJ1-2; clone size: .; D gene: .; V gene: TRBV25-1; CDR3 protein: CASSAFGQGINGYTF; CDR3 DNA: TGTGCCAGCAGTGCGTTTGGGCAGGGGATAAATGGCTACACCTTC
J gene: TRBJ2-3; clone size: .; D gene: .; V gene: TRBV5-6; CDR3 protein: CASSLRDSHPDTQYF; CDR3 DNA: TGTGCCAGCAGCTTGCGGGACTCACACCCCGATACGCAGTATTTT
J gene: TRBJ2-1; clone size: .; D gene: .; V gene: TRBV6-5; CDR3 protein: CASSYDHLLDEQFF; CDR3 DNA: TGTGCCAGCAGTTACGACCACCTATTGGATGAGCAGTTCTTC
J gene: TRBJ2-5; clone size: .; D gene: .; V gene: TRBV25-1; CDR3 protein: CASSERGAVKETQYF; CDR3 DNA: TGTGCCAGCAGTGAGCGCGGAGCAGTTAAAGAGACCCAGTACTTC
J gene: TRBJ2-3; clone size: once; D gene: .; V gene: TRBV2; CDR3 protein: CASSGGGDTQYF; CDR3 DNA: TGTGCCAGCAGCGGAGGGGGGGATACGCAGTATTTT
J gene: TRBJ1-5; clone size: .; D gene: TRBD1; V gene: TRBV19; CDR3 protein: CASSGTASNQPQHF; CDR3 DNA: TGTGCCAGTAGTGGGACAGCAAGCAATCAGCCCCAGCATTTT
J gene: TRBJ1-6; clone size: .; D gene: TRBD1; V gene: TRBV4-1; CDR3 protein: CASSQTPGQGGVVSNSPLHF; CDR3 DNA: TGCGCCAGCAGCCAAACTCCGGGACAGGGTGGTGTGGTTAGTAATTCACCCCTCCACTTT
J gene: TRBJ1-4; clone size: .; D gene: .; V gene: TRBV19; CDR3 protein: CASSPQPRRNEKLFF; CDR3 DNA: TGTGCCAGTAGTCCCCAGCCGAGGAGGAATGAAAAACTGTTTTTT
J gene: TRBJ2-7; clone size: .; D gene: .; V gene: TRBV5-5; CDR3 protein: CASGSRVSAYEQYF; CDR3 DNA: TGTGCCAGCGGGTCCCGGGTTAGCGCCTACGAGCAGTACTTC
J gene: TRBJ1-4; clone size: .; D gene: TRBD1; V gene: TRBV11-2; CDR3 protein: CASSLDGQELLNEKLFF; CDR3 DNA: TGTGCCAGCAGCTTAGATGGACAGGAACTTTTGAATGAAAAACTGTTTTTT
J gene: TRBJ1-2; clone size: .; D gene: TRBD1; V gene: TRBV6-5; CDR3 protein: CASSSNSGTGIHGYTF; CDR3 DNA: TGTGCCAGCAGTTCCAACTCCGGGACAGGGATCCATGGCTACACCTTC
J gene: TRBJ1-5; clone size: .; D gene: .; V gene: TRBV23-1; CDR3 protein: CASIPIEEQSHQPQHF; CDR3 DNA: TGCGCCAGCATCCCAATAGAGGAACAGTCTCATCAGCCCCAGCATTTT
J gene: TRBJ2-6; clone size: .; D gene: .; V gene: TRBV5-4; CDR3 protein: CASSLGGASGANVLTF; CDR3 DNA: TGTGCCAGCAGCTTGGGGGGGGCCTCTGGGGCCAACGTCCTGACTTTC
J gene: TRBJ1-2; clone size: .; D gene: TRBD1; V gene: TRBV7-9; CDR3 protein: CASRGTALYGYTF; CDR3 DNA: TGTGCCAGCAGGGGGACAGCGCTCTATGGCTACACCTTC
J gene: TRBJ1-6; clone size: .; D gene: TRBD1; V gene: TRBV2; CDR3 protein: CASLPRGSRAYNSPLHF; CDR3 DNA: TGTGCCTCCCTACCCAGGGGGAGTAGGGCCTATAATTCACCCCTCCACTTT
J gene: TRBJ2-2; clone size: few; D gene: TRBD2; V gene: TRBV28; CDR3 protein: CASSPGLAGVRTGELFF; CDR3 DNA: TGTGCCAGCAGCCCGGGACTAGCGGGGGTTCGGACCGGGGAGCTGTTTTTT
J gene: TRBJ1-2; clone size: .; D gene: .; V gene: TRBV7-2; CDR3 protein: CASSRGSNYGYTF; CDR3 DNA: TGTGCCAGCAGTCGCGGTAGTAACTATGGCTACACCTTC
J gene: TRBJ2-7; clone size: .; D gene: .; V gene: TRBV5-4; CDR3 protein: CASSSPGSYEQYF; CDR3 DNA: TGTGCCAGCAGCTCCCCGGGATCCTACGAGCAGTACTTC
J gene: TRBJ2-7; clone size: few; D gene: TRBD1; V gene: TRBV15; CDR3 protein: CATRGQSYEQYF; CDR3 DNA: TGTGCCACCAGGGGACAGTCCTACGAGCAGTACTTC
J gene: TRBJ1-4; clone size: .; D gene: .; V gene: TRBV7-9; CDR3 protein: CARPRGWANEKLFF; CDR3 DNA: TGTGCCAGGCCCCGGGGTTGGGCTAATGAAAAACTGTTTTTT
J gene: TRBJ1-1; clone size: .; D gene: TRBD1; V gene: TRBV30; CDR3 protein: CAWSIGTANTEAFF; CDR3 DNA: TGTGCCTGGAGCATCGGGACAGCCAACACTGAAGCTTTCTTT